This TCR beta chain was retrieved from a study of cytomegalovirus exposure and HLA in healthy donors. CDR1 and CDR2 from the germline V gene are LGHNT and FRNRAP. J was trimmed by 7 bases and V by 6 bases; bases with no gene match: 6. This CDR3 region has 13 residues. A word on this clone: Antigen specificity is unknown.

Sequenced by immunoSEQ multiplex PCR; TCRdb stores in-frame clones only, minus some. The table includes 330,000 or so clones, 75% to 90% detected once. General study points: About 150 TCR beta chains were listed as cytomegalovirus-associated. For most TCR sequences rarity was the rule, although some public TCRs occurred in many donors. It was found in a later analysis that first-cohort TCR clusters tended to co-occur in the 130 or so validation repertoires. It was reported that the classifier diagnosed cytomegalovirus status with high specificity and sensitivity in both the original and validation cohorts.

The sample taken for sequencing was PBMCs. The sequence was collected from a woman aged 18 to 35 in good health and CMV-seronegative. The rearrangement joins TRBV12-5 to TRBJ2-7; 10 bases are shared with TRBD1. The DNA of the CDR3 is TGTGCTAGTGGCCGGGACAGGGGCTGGGAGCAGTACTTC. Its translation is CASGRDRGWEQYF.